This TCR beta chain was sequenced in a study of CXCR3-negative and CXCR3-positive naive CD8 T cells. Germline CDR1 SGHAT, CDR2 FQNNGV. The CDR3 is 20 residues long. Overall study results and limits: Higher TRB CDR3 hydrophobicity marked CXCR3-positive naive cells relative to CXCR3-negative naive cells. Partially decreased CXCR3 expression was recorded after cryopreservation, and fresh PBMCs were used in most assays.

Libraries of TRB cDNA were made by 5' RACE and carried UMIs. TCRdb reprocessed the 5' RACE reads, keeping one entry per CDR3 protein, no DNA. The sample includes around 88,000 distinct CDR3 sequences. Note on this clonotype: Its specificity is unknown.

The rearrangement joins TRBV11-2 to TRBJ2-1; with no DNA, the TCRdb D assignment of TRBD1 cannot be verified. The TCR sequence derives from a human donor in good health. Some clones in this sample may be carry-over from other donors' samples. The sequencing sample was made of naive CXCR3+ CD8+ T cells from blood. The sample's subset: CD45RO-CCR7+CD27+CD95- naive CD8+ T cells expressing CXCR3 (TNR3+). The CDR3 loop is CASSLDPGHVGRGSYNEQFF.